This TCR beta chain was identified in a study of blood T cells in healthy people across ages. Study context: Capturing about one barcoded beta molecule per two T cells was achieved by template switching.

Alongside a J-beta primer mix, a sample-barcoded 5' primer served in a second PCR lasting about 6 to 11 cycles. TCRdb processed the 5' RACE reads anew with MiXCR; each CDR3 protein has one entry. This sample has about 780,000 distinct CDR3 sequences, with around two thirds found just once. V dropped 4 bases and J dropped 6; count of bases not matched to a gene: 8. Germline CDR1 is SGHKS and CDR2 is YYEKEE (reference sequence). CDR3 length equals 15 residues. The sequence was collected from a man aged 25 to 45 in good health. Input material: blood. This chain uses TRBV5-5 with TRBJ1-5, with 9 nucleotides matching TRBD1. Written as DNA, the CDR3 is TGTGCCAGCAGCCAAGGACAGGGGATGGGTCAGCCCCAGCATTTT. It translates to CASSQGQGMGQPQHF.